The 3 T cell receptor beta chains reported below all come from one sample, sequenced in a study of preoperative IRX-2 immunotherapy in early breast cancer. Method: immunoSEQ multiplex PCR; TCRdb's copy keeps in-frame clones and lacks some. The sample lists more than 30,000 clones, just under 90% seen once, with 1.6% in the top ten. The sample's treatment: preoperative locoregional IRX-2 cytokine immunotherapy. The starting material was tumor tissue, obtained after IRX-2 immunotherapy. These TCRs come from a human donor with breast cancer.

The table lists this clone with a count of one. This rearrangement joins TRBV19 to TRBJ1-2, with 12 bases fitting TRBD1. Germline CDR1 reads LNHDA; CDR2 reads SQIVND (reference sequence). Trimming took 5 bases from V and 7 from J; bases not matched to a gene: 8. The CDR3 contains 15 residues. For the CDR3, the DNA is TGTGCCAGTAGTTCCCTGGGACAGGGGGCTGGTGGCTACACCTTC. Its translation: CASSSLGQGAGGYTF.

The chain recombines TRBV6-8 with TRBJ1-4; TRBD1 might be the D (6 bases). Germline CDR1 MNHGY, CDR2 SAAAGT. This CDR3 is built from 14 residues. Between the trimmed V and J ends, which lost 7 bases and 7 bases, there was a span of 16 bases. The CDR3 bases are TGTGCCAGCACCCCCAGGGGCGGGGGTGAAAAACTGTTTTTT. It yields the protein CASTPRGGGEKLFF.

This clone was seen once. The chain carries TRBV11-3 and TRBJ2-7, with D perhaps assigned TRBD1 or TRBD2 (5 bases each). With 3 bases removed from V and 4 bases from J, the gap between germline ends came to 13 bases. Germline CDR1 is SGHNT and CDR2 is YENEEA. This CDR3 spans 14 amino acids. This CDR3 is CASSLGSGRYEQYF. The CDR3 nucleotides are TGTGCCAGCAGCTTGGGCTCGGGACGATACGAGCAGTACTTC.